Listed below are T cell receptor beta chains from one sample, sequenced in a study of identifying expanded T cells in peripheral blood. Using immunoSEQ multiplex PCR, the repertoire was profiled, and TCRdb retains in-frame clones only, with some absent. The data show over 65,000 clones, with around nine tenths seen just once and approximately 7% held by the top ten. The sample consisted of blood. The receptors stem from a person between 18 and 75 years old in good health. The CDR3 runs from the conserved cysteine through the conserved F or W. D genes are given only for firm matches. Size is stated for part of the rows, as once, few or many counts, or as a class when the clone is expanded.

j_call v_call d_call clone_size cdr3_aa cdr3_nt
TRBJ2-6 TRBV9 - - CASSSGSSGANVLTF TGTGCCAGCAGCTCGGGTAGCTCTGGGGCCAACGTCCTGACTTTC
TRBJ2-7 TRBV27 - - CASSFVGGEQYF TGTGCCAGCAGTTTCGTCGGGGGCGAGCAGTACTTC
TRBJ2-3 TRBV6-5 TRBD1 - CASSYDRVVDTQYF TGTGCCAGCAGTTACGACAGGGTAGTAGATACGCAGTATTTT
TRBJ1-1 TRBV2 - - CASSEDMNTEAFF TGTGCCAGCAGTGAGGATATGAACACTGAAGCTTTCTTT
TRBJ1-5 TRBV21-1 - - CASSKWTANQPQHF TGTGCCAGCAGCAAATGGACCGCAAATCAGCCCCAGCATTTT
TRBJ2-7 TRBV10-3 TRBD1 - CAISSPTGGSYEQYF TGTGCCATCAGTTCCCCGACAGGGGGATCCTACGAGCAGTACTTC
TRBJ1-2 TRBV9 - - CASSVGGSAGDYGYTF TGTGCCAGCAGCGTAGGGGGTTCGGCAGGGGACTATGGCTACACCTTC
TRBJ1-2 TRBV4-2 TRBD1 - CASSQDPQGAVSYGYTF TGTGCCAGCAGCCAAGACCCACAGGGGGCGGTTAGTTATGGCTACACCTTC
TRBJ2-2 TRBV19 TRBD1 - CASSLRQGTGELFF TGTGCCAGTAGTCTACGACAGGGAACCGGGGAGCTGTTTTTT
TRBJ2-2 TRBV7-2 TRBD1 - CASSTRQGTNTGELFF TGTGCCAGCAGCACCCGACAGGGAACGAACACCGGGGAGCTGTTTTTT
TRBJ1-3 TRBV6-6 TRBD1 - CASSTGQGAGNTIYF TGTGCCAGCAGTACCGGACAGGGGGCTGGAAACACCATATATTTT
TRBJ1-2 TRBV5-1 TRBD1 few CASSPGTVIYGYTF TGCGCCAGCTCTCCCGGGACAGTGATTTATGGCTACACCTTC
TRBJ2-3 TRBV6-1 TRBD2 - CASGARRGGGRSDTQYF TGTGCCAGCGGTGCGCGGCGGGGTGGCGGGAGATCAGATACGCAGTATTTT
TRBJ2-7 TRBV14 - - CASSQVVGFAYF TGTGCCAGCAGCCAAGTTGTGGGGTTTGCGTACTTC
TRBJ1-1 TRBV19 - - CASSIEGRLQANFF TGTGCCAGTAGTATTGAGGGCAGATTGCAGGCCAATTTCTTT
TRBJ1-1 TRBV6-1 - - CASSMNTEAFF TGTGCCAGCAGTATGAACACTGAAGCTTTCTTT
TRBJ2-1 TRBV19 - - CASSIVPGYSYNEQFF TGTGCCAGTAGTATAGTACCGGGATACTCCTACAATGAGCAGTTCTTC
TRBJ2-2 TRBV5-1 - - CASSSNRVGGELFF TGCGCCAGCAGCTCTAACAGGGTAGGCGGGGAGCTGTTTTTT
TRBJ1-2 TRBV6-5 TRBD1 once CASRRTGYGYTF TGTGCCAGCAGACGGACAGGGTATGGCTACACCTTC
TRBJ1-5 TRBV19 TRBD1 - CASRDPGQSNQPQHF TGTGCCAGTAGAGATCCGGGACAGTCTAATCAGCCCCAGCATTTT
TRBJ2-4 TRBV27 - - CASSHPDTNIQYF TGTGCCAGCTCTCACCCAGACACAAACATTCAGTACTTC
TRBJ1-1 TRBV7-3 - - CASSYLATGKAFF TGTGCCAGCAGCTACCTTGCCACAGGGAAAGCTTTCTTT
TRBJ2-2 TRBV19 - - CASSIRTSTNTGELFF TGTGCCAGTAGTATTAGAACTAGCACGAACACCGGGGAGCTGTTTTTT
TRBJ1-5 TRBV7-2 - - CASTIGGGQPQHF TGTGCCAGCACCATCGGGGGGGGTCAGCCCCAGCATTTT
TRBJ1-1 TRBV7-2 TRBD1 - CASSNYRTGADTEAFF TGTGCCAGCAGCAACTATCGTACAGGGGCGGACACTGAAGCTTTCTTT
TRBJ2-1 TRBV11-3 - - CASSGRRDSVEQFF TGTGCCAGCAGCGGCCGAAGGGATTCGGTTGAGCAGTTCTTC
TRBJ1-1 TRBV10-3 TRBD1 - CAISAQGDGSEAFF TGTGCCATCAGTGCCCAGGGGGATGGGTCTGAAGCTTTCTTT
TRBJ1-2 TRBV18 TRBD1 - CASSRTGQSYYGYTF TGTGCCAGCTCACGTACGGGACAGTCATACTATGGCTACACCTTC
TRBJ1-1 TRBV5-1 - - CASSTSSGTLNTEAFF TGCGCCAGCAGCACGTCCTCCGGGACTCTGAACACTGAAGCTTTCTTT
TRBJ1-3 TRBV19 - - CASSFDGNTIYF TGTGCCAGTAGCTTTGATGGAAACACCATATATTTT
TRBJ2-1 TRBV9 - once CASSVAGAGSPPYNEQFF TGTGCCAGCAGCGTAGCGGGAGCGGGTTCTCCCCCCTACAATGAGCAGTTCTTC
TRBJ1-1 TRBV6-5 - - CASGEQGLNTEAFF TGTGCCAGCGGTGAACAGGGTCTGAACACTGAAGCTTTCTTT
TRBJ1-2 TRBV30 - - CAWEAGTTNYGYTF TGTGCCTGGGAAGCCGGGACCACGAACTATGGCTACACCTTC
TRBJ2-2 TRBV10-3 TRBD2 - CAISEAGLAGTGELFF TGTGCCATCAGTGAGGCCGGACTAGCGGGAACCGGGGAGCTGTTTTTT
TRBJ1-1 TRBV7-9 - - CASSLDRVNTEAFF TGTGCCAGCAGCTTAGACAGGGTGAACACTGAAGCTTTCTTT
TRBJ2-5 TRBV12-5 - - CASGPPAGSRETQYF TGTGCTAGTGGCCCCCCGGCAGGGTCCAGGGAGACCCAGTACTTC